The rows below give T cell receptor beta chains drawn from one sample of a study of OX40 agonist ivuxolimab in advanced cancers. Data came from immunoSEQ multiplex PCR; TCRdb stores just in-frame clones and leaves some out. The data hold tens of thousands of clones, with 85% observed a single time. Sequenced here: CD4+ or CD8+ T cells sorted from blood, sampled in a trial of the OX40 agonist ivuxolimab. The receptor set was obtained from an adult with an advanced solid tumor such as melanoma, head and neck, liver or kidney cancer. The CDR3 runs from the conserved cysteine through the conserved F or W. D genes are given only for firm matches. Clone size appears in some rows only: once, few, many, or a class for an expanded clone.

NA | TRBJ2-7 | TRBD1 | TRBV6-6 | TGTGCCAGCAGTTACGGCACAGGGGCCTACGAGCAGTACTTC | CASSYGTGAYEQYF
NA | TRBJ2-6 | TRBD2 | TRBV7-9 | TGTGCCAGCAGCTTAGCGCTACTAGCGGGAGTTGGGGCCAACGTCCTGACTTTC | CASSLALLAGVGANVLTF
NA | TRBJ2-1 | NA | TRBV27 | TGTGCCAGCAGTTTAGTCGCAGGGGAAAAGAATGAGCAGTTCTTC | CASSLVAGEKNEQFF
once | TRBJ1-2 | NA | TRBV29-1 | TGCAGCGTCGATGGTGGGAATGGCTACACCTTC | CSVDGGNGYTF
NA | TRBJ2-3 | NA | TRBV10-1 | TGCGCCAGCAGTGAGAAAGGGGGTACAGATACGCAGTATTTT | CASSEKGGTDTQYF
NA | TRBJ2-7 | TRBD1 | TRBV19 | TGTGCCAGTAGGGACAGGGACGAGCAGTACTTC | CASRDRDEQYF
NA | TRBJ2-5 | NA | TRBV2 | TGTGCCAGCAGTGAAGTGGGTTCAAAGGGGGAGACCCAGTACTTC | CASSEVGSKGETQYF
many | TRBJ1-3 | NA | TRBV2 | TGTGCCAGCAGTGCCTGGGGCACCTTCTCTGGAAACACCATATATTTT | CASSAWGTFSGNTIYF
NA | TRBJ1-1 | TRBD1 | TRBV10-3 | TGTGCCATCAAGGACAGGGGGAGTGAAGCTTTCTTT | CAIKDRGSEAFF
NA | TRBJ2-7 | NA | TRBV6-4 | TGTGCCAGCAGTGATGATGGCCCACCCCGATCCTACGAGCAGTACTTC | CASSDDGPPRSYEQYF
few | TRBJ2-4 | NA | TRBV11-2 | TGTGCCAGCATGGGGTCGAGAGGGACCCAAAACATTCAGTACTTC | CASMGSRGTQNIQYF
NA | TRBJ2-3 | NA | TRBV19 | TGTGCCAGTAGTATGTCAGGCACAGATACGCAGTATTTT | CASSMSGTDTQYF
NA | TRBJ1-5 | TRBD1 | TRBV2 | TGTGCCAGCAGGCCCGGGACAGGGGAACAGCCCCAGCATTTT | CASRPGTGEQPQHF
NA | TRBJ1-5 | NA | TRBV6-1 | TGTGCCAGCGGGTTGTTTCTAGGCTCCCAGCATTTT | CASGLFLGSQHF
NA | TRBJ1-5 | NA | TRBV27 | TGTGCCAGCAGCCCCGGAGCGGGGTTTCAGCCCCAGCATTTT | CASSPGAGFQPQHF
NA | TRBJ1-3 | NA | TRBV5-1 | TGCGCCAGCAGGCCCTGGGGGAGCTCTGGAAACACCATATATTTT | CASRPWGSSGNTIYF
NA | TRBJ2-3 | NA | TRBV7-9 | TGTGCCAGCACCCCGGGAAGCACAGATACGCAGTATTTT | CASTPGSTDTQYF
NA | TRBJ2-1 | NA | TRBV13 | TGTGCCAGCAGCTCTAACCCGGCGCCAGGCGTCTACAATGAGCAGTTCTTC | CASSSNPAPGVYNEQFF
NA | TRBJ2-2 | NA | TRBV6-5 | TGTGCCAGCACCAGGGACCTTAACACCGGGGAGCTGTTTTTT | CASTRDLNTGELFF
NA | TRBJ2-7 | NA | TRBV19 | TGTGCCAGTACTGAATCAATAGGGAGAACAGAGCAGTACTTC | CASTESIGRTEQYF
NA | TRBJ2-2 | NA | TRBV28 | TGTGCCAGCACCCTCCAAGCGAACACCGGGGAGCTGTTTTTT | CASTLQANTGELFF
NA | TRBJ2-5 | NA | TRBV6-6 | TGTGCCAGCAGAACCCATCTGGGGCAACTGGGAGAGACCCAGTACTTC | CASRTHLGQLGETQYF
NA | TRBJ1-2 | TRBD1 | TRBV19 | TGTGCCAGTAGTGCAGGGACAGGGAGCTATGGCTACACCTTC | CASSAGTGSYGYTF
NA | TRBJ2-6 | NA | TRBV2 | TGTGCCACCGACAGCTCTGGGGCCAACGTCCTGACTTTC | CATDSSGANVLTF
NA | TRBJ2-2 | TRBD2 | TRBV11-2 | TGTGCCAGCAGCGAGAGACTAGCGGGGGAACCTTTGAACACCGGGGAGCTGTTTTTT | CASSERLAGEPLNTGELFF
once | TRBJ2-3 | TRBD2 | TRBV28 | TGTGCCAGCCGGACTAGCGGGGAAAGGCATACGCAGTATTTT | CASRTSGERHTQYF
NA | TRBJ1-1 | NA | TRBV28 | TGTGCCAGCAGTCAGGGAGGCACTGAAGCTTTCTTT | CASSQGGTEAFF
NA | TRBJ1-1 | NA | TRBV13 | TGTGCCAGCAGGCTTGAGGGGGGAGAGAGCCCTTTCTTT | CASRLEGGESPFF
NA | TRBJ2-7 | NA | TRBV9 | TGTGCCAGCAGCGCGGGACTTCGCAGCTCCTACGAGCAGTACTTC | CASSAGLRSSYEQYF
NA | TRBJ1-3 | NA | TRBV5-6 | TGTGCCAGCAGCTTTTGGGGAGCTGGAAACACCATATATTTT | CASSFWGAGNTIYF
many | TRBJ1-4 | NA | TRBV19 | TGTGCCAGTAGTGTTGAGAGGACCTCGGAAAAACTGTTTTTT | CASSVERTSEKLFF
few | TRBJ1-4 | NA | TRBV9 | TGTGCCAGCAGCCCAGGGCGTACTCCAACTAATGAAAAACTGTTTTTT | CASSPGRTPTNEKLFF
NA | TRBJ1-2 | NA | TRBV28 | TGTGCCAGCACCCAGGGTGGCGGCTTTGGCTACACCTTC | CASTQGGGFGYTF
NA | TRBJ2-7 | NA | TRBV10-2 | TGCGCCAGCAGTAGCCAGGGAGCCTACGAGCAGTACTTC | CASSSQGAYEQYF
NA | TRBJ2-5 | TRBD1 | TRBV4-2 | TGTGCCAGCAGCCGCGCCACAGGGGGCGGAGAGACCCAGTACTTC | CASSRATGGGETQYF
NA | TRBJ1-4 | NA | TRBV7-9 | TGTGCCAGCAGCTTAGGCCAGGGAGGCCCTAATGAAAAACTGTTTTTT | CASSLGQGGPNEKLFF